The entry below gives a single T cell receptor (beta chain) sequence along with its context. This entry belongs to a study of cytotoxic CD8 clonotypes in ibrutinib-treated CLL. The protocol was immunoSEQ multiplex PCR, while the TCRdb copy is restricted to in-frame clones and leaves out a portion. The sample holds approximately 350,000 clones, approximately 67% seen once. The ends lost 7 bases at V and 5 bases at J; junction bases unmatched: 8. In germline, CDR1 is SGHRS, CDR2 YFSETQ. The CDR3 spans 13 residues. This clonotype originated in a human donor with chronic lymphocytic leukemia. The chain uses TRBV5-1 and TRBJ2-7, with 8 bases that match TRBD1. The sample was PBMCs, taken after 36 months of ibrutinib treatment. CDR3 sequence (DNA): TGCGCCAGCGCGTTGGGACAGGCAAACGAGCAGTACTTC. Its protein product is CASALGQANEQYF.